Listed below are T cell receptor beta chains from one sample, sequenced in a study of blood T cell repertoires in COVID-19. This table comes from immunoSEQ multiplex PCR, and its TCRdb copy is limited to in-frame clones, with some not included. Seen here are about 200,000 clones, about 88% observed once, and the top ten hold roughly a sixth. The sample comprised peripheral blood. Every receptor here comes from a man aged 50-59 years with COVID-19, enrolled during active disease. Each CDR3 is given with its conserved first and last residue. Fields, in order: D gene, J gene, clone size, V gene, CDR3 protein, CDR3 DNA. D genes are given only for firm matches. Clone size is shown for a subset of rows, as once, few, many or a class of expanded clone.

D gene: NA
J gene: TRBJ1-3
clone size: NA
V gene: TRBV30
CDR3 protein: CAWRGPGTGNTIYF
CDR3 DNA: TGTGCCTGGAGGGGTCCCGGGACAGGAAACACCATATATTTT

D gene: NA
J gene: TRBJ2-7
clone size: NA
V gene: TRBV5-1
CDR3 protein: CASSLGYGGHEQYF
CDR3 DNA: TGCGCCAGCAGCCTCGGTTATGGGGGCCACGAGCAGTACTTC

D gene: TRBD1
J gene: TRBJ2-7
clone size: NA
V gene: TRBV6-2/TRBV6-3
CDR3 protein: CASSPTGVNEQYF
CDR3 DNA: TGTGCCAGCAGTCCGACAGGGGTAAACGAGCAGTACTTC

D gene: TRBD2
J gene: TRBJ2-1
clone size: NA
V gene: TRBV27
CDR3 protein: CASNKAGVRSYNEQFF
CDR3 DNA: TGTGCCAGCAATAAGGCGGGGGTTAGATCCTACAATGAGCAGTTCTTC

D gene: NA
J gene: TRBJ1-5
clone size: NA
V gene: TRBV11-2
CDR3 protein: CASSFEDQPQHF
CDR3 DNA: TGTGCCAGCAGCTTTGAGGATCAGCCCCAGCATTTT

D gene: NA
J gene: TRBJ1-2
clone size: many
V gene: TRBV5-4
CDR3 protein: CASSVDSNYGYTF
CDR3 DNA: TGTGCCAGCAGCGTTGACAGCAATTATGGCTACACCTTC

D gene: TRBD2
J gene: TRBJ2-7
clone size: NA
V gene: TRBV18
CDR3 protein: CASSPPIGAGATYEQYF
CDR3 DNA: TGTGCCAGCTCACCGCCTATAGGAGCGGGGGCCACCTACGAGCAGTACTTC

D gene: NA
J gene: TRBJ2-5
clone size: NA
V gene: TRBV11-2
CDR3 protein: CASSLASFYQETQYF
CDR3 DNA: TGTGCCAGCAGCTTAGCCAGTTTTTACCAAGAGACCCAGTACTTC

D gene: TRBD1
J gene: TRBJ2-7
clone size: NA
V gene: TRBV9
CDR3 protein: CASSVGGQGYEQYF
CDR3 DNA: TGTGCCAGCAGCGTAGGAGGACAGGGCTACGAGCAGTACTTC

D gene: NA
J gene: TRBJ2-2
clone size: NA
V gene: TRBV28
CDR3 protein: CASSTRGTGELFF
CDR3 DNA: TGTGCCAGCAGTACCCGAGGGACCGGGGAGCTGTTTTTT

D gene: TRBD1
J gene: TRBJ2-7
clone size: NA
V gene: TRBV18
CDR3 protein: CASSPKGAYEQYF
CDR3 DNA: TGTGCCAGCTCGCCCAAGGGGGCTTACGAGCAGTACTTC

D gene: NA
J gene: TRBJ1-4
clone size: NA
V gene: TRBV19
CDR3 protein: CASSEGGNEKLFF
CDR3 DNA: TGTGCCAGTAGTGAGGGTGGTAATGAAAAACTGTTTTTT

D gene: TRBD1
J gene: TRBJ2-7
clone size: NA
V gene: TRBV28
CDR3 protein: CATLHGDRKIYEQYF
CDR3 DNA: TGTGCCACCCTTCACGGGGACAGAAAAATCTACGAGCAGTACTTC

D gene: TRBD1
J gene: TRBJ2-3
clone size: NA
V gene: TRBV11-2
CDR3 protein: CASSQGQGWRGTDTQYF
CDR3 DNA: TGTGCCAGCAGCCAGGGACAGGGCTGGCGGGGCACAGATACGCAGTATTTT

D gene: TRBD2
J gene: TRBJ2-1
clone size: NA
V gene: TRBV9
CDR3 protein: CASSVRLAGYNEQFF
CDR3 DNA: TGTGCCAGCAGCGTAAGGCTAGCGGGGTACAATGAGCAGTTCTTC

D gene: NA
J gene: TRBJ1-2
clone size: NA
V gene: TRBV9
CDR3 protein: CASSVRPVRGYGYTF
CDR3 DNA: TGTGCCAGCAGCGTACGCCCCGTACGGGGTTATGGCTACACCTTC

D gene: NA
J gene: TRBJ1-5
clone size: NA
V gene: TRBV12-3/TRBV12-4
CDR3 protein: CASSTEGWQPQHF
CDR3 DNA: TGTGCCAGCAGTACCGAGGGTTGGCAGCCCCAGCATTTT

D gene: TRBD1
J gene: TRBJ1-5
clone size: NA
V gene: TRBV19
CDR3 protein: CASTVMTGANQPQHF
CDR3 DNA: TGTGCCAGTACAGTAATGACAGGGGCCAATCAGCCCCAGCATTTT

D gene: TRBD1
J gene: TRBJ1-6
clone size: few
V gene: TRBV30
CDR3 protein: CAWDRGGSPLHF
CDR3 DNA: TGTGCCTGGGACAGGGGTGGATCACCCCTCCACTTT

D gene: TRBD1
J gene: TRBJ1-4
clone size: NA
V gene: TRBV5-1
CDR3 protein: CASSLATGGSEKLFF
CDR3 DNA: TGCGCCAGCAGCTTGGCGACAGGGGGGAGTGAAAAACTGTTTTTT

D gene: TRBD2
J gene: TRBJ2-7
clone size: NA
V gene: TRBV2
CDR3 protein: CASSEGTSGAYEQYF
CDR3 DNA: TGTGCCAGCAGTGAAGGCACTAGCGGGGCCTACGAGCAGTACTTC

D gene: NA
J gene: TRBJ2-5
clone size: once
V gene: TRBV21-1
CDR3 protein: CASSKTGEETQYF
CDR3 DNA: TGTGCCAGCAGCAAAACAGGGGAAGAGACCCAGTACTTC

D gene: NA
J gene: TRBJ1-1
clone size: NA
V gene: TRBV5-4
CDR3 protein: CASSWNPVQLEAFF
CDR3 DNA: TGTGCCAGCAGCTGGAATCCGGTACAGCTTGAAGCTTTCTTT

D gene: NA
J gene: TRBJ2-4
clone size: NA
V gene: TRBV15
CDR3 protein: CATSRDRSEGVNIQYF
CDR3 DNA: TGTGCCACCAGCAGAGACCGATCGGAGGGTGTAAACATTCAGTACTTC

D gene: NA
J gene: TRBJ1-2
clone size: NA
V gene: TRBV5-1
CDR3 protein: CASSLGLEHYGYTF
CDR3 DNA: TGCGCCAGCAGCTTGGGGCTGGAGCACTATGGCTACACCTTC

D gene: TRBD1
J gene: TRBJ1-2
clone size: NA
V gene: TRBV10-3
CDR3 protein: CAISLQGFGYTF
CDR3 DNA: TGTGCCATCAGTCTACAGGGGTTTGGCTACACCTTC

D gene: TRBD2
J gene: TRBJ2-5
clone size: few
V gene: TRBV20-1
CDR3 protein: CSASNLRLAETKETQYF
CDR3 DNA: TGCAGTGCTAGTAACCTCCGACTAGCGGAGACAAAAGAGACCCAGTACTTC

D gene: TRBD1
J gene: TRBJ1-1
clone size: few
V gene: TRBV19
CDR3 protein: CASSMPGQDFFPEAFF
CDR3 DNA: TGTGCCAGTAGTATGCCCGGACAGGACTTTTTCCCTGAAGCTTTCTTT

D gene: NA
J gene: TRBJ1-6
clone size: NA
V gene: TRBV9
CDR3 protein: CASSAGASNNSPLHF
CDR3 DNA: TGTGCCAGCAGCGCTGGGGCCAGCAATAATTCACCCCTCCACTTT

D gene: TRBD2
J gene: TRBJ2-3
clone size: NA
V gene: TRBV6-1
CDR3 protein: CASSGYSGRGTDTQYF
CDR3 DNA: TGTGCCAGCAGTGGCTATAGCGGGAGAGGCACAGATACGCAGTATTTT

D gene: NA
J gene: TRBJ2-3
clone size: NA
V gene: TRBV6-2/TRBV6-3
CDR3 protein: CASSPHLRGPTDTQYF
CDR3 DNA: TGTGCCAGCAGTCCCCACCTGCGGGGACCAACAGATACGCAGTATTTT

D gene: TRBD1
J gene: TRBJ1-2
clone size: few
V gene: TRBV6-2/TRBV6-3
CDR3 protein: CASSQDRSYGYTF
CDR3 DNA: TGTGCCAGCAGTCAGGACAGGTCCTATGGCTACACCTTC

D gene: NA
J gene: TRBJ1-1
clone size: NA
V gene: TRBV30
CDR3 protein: CAWTFRGNTEAFF
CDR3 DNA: TGTGCCTGGACTTTCCGCGGGAACACTGAAGCTTTCTTT

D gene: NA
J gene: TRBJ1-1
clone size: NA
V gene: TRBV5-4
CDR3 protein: CASSLAYQGFTEAFF
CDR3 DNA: TGTGCCAGCAGCTTGGCCTACCAGGGGTTCACTGAAGCTTTCTTT

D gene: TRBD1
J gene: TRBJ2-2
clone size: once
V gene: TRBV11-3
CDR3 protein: CASSSGQGVGELFF
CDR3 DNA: TGTGCCAGCAGCTCGGGACAGGGCGTCGGGGAGCTGTTTTTT

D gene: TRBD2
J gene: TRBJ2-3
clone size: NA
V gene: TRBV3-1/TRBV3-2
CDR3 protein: CASSQRTSGGRTDTQYF
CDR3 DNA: TGTGCCAGCAGCCAGCGTACTAGCGGGGGGCGCACAGATACGCAGTATTTT

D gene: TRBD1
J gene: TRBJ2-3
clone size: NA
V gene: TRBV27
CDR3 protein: CASSSTGPLLDTQYF
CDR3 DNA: TGTGCCAGCAGTTCGACAGGGCCCCTTCTCGATACGCAGTATTTT

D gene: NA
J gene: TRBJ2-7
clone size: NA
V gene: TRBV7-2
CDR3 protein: CASSLANGGEQYF
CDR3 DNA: TGTGCCAGCAGCTTAGCAAATGGAGGCGAGCAGTACTTC

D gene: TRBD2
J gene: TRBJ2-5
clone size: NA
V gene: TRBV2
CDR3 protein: CASRLLAGDKETQYF
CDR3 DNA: TGTGCCAGCAGGCTACTAGCGGGAGATAAAGAGACCCAGTACTTC